This is a list of T cell receptor beta chains from one sample in a study of patients and donors after allogeneic stem cell transplantation. One entry per CDR3 protein results from TCRdb running MiXCR on the RT-PCR reads. Counted here are 860 or so distinct CDR3 sequences, 40% occurring once; the ten biggest clones make up around 31%. Sequenced: blood, either unsorted or a sorted T cell fraction (not recorded which). The receptors shown here come from a human donor who was either an allogeneic HSCT recipient or a stem cell or donor lymphocyte infusion donor (not recorded which). It is not recorded whose cells these are; they may come from a transplant donor. CDR3s include the opening cysteine and the closing phenylalanine or tryptophan.

TRBV7-7	TRBJ1-1	CASSPEALTTEAFF
TRBV5-1	TRBJ2-2	CASSSDRVGTGELFF
TRBV27	TRBJ2-7	CASSLREGQGANQYF
TRBV7-9	TRBJ2-1	CASSSPYNEQFF
TRBV3-1	TRBJ2-7	CASSQVRGHEQYF
TRBV7-2	TRBJ2-7	CASSLSGMAYEQYF
TRBV5-4	TRBJ2-6	CASSGGDKGANVLTF
TRBV30	TRBJ1-5	CAWSQGPNQPQHF
TRBV5-1	TRBJ2-1	CATGLVKVTDNEQFF
TRBV27	TRBJ2-7	CASRKNRDYNEQYF
TRBV27	TRBJ2-3	CASRRQSPSTDTQYF
TRBV6-5	TRBJ2-3	CASSYWGREGDTQYF
TRBV7-6	TRBJ2-1	CASSPRGLVNDEQFF
TRBV29-1	TRBJ2-3	CSVRNRGQTDTQYF
TRBV7-2	TRBJ2-1	CASSLGTSSYNEQFF
TRBV19	TRBJ2-6	CASSTQSTLGANVLTF
TRBV10-2	TRBJ2-5	CASSDRAGERTQYF
TRBV7-7	TRBJ1-6	CASSRGRDSPLHF
TRBV29-1	TRBJ1-6	CSVGTTLDSPLHF
TRBV27	TRBJ2-5	CASSSRRLAGETQYF
TRBV5-4	TRBJ2-1	CASSLKDGEQFF
TRBV6-6	TRBJ2-2	CASSPQSSGELFF
TRBV28	TRBJ2-7	CASISTSEQYF
TRBV24-1	TRBJ2-7	CATSDTYEQYF
TRBV30	TRBJ1-1	CASTPETGRTEAFF
TRBV12-3/TRBV12-4	TRBJ2-1	CASSPEALVSYNEQFF
TRBV11-1	TRBJ2-1	CASSSSGRAVGQFF
TRBV10-2	TRBJ2-3	CASSLLSGASTDTQYF
TRBV18	TRBJ2-7	CASSPPPRLAGGGEQYF
TRBV15	TRBJ2-7	CATSRDRGQTYEQYF
TRBV5-1	TRBJ2-1	CASRKGYEQFF
TRBV9	TRBJ2-1	CASSVDGFTYNEQFF
TRBV11-2	TRBJ2-2	CASTLGQTGELFF
TRBV27	TRBJ1-2	CASRPQKGTGYGYTF
TRBV4-3	TRBJ1-6	CASSQDGGQGATPLHF
TRBV4-2	TRBJ2-3	CASSQEDTDTQYF
TRBV2	TRBJ2-7	CASGPDRGEQYF
TRBV11-2	TRBJ2-1	CASRPSGTSRYNEQFF
TRBV15	TRBJ2-5	CAGTKEYF
TRBV5-1	TRBJ2-7	CASSLVVSPYEQYF
TRBV7-9	TRBJ2-1	CASRTSGNNEQFF
TRBV6-5	TRBJ1-1	CASSRPNTEAFF
TRBV7-2	TRBJ1-1	CASSLGNLNTEAFF
TRBV18	TRBJ1-1	CASSRYAEAFF
TRBV7-2	TRBJ2-3	CASSLSSTDTQYF